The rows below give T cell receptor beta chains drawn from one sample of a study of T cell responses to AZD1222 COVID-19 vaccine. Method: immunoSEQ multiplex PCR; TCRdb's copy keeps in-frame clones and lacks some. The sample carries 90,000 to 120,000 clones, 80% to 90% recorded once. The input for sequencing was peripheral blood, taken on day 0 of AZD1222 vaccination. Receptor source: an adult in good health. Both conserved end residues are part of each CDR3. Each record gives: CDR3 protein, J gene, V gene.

CDR3: CASSSDFYYGYTF
J: TRBJ1-2
V: TRBV7-8

CDR3: CASSPPDRGRGNEKLFF
J: TRBJ1-4
V: TRBV27

CDR3: CASSQDFGSSYNEQFF
J: TRBJ2-1
V: TRBV4-3

CDR3: CASSPGTSGSHEQYF
J: TRBJ2-7
V: TRBV5-1

CDR3: CASSSGPDTEAFF
J: TRBJ1-1
V: TRBV5-4

CDR3: CASSQGYGAATGELFF
J: TRBJ2-2
V: TRBV4-2

CDR3: CASSKRGAEANTGELFF
J: TRBJ2-2
V: TRBV27

CDR3: CASSSTLYEQYF
J: TRBJ2-7
V: TRBV28

CDR3: CASSDLLAGGPPYEQYF
J: TRBJ2-7
V: TRBV3-1/TRBV3-2

CDR3: CASSSGEGLRQTQHF
J: TRBJ1-5
V: TRBV4-2

CDR3: CASGLVLGQGITGNTIYF
J: TRBJ1-3
V: TRBV12-5

CDR3: CSARSGNIQYF
J: TRBJ2-4
V: TRBV20-1

CDR3: CASSSTSGWETQYF
J: TRBJ2-5
V: TRBV7-2

CDR3: CASSLTFDSPLHF
J: TRBJ1-6
V: TRBV7-3

CDR3: CASSEQGAWTEAFF
J: TRBJ1-1
V: TRBV27

CDR3: CASSQGGSAAPGSEKLFF
J: TRBJ1-4
V: TRBV4-3

CDR3: CASSEGGFFDYGYTF
J: TRBJ1-2
V: TRBV6-1

CDR3: CASSDGPTGPVYGYTF
J: TRBJ1-2
V: TRBV6-2/TRBV6-3

CDR3: CASSQGLVEGANVLTF
J: TRBJ2-6
V: TRBV4-1

CDR3: CASSLLKQAYNEQFF
J: TRBJ2-1
V: TRBV7-2

CDR3: CASSPRTASYEQYF
J: TRBJ2-7
V: TRBV5-8

CDR3: CATSGRGLRGANVLTF
J: TRBJ2-6
V: TRBV24-1

CDR3: CASSVDSQESTDTQYF
J: TRBJ2-3
V: TRBV5-4

CDR3: CASSYSTANYGYTF
J: TRBJ1-2
V: TRBV7-6

CDR3: CASSLTWTSRAGNTIYF
J: TRBJ1-3
V: TRBV3-1/TRBV3-2

CDR3: CSVDGGGNQPQHF
J: TRBJ1-5
V: TRBV29-1

CDR3: CASSPPMAGRTEAFF
J: TRBJ1-1
V: TRBV18

CDR3: CAISGGLAGGVADTQYF
J: TRBJ2-3
V: TRBV10-3

CDR3: CASGGITPGIQYF
J: TRBJ2-4
V: TRBV12-5

CDR3: CASSSSGQEAFF
J: TRBJ1-1
V: TRBV5-4

CDR3: CAWWAGQETQYF
J: TRBJ2-5
V: TRBV30

CDR3: CASSQGGGPANTGELFF
J: TRBJ2-2
V: TRBV14

CDR3: CAIRTSGSVGHEQFF
J: TRBJ2-1
V: TRBV10-3

CDR3: CSARDEKLFF
J: TRBJ1-4
V: TRBV29-1

CDR3: CAWSRTSGRANTQYF
J: TRBJ2-3
V: TRBV30

CDR3: CASSLPFRTGVLNEQFF
J: TRBJ2-1
V: TRBV28

CDR3: CASRSGGYTF
J: TRBJ1-2
V: TRBV19

CDR3: CASSRLHEDASLEFQYF
J: TRBJ2-4
V: TRBV13

CDR3: CASSFATGGISPLHF
J: TRBJ1-6
V: TRBV5-4

CDR3: CASTHGGQSMNTEAFF
J: TRBJ1-1
V: TRBV14

CDR3: CSAGGPQHF
J: TRBJ1-5
V: TRBV20-1

CDR3: CASSRQGYQPQHF
J: TRBJ1-5
V: TRBV19

CDR3: CASSLGLAGAANTGELFF
J: TRBJ2-2
V: TRBV5-4

CDR3: CASSNRGLRGANVLTF
J: TRBJ2-6
V: TRBV5-1

CDR3: CASSQSSLSYEQYF
J: TRBJ2-7
V: TRBV3-1/TRBV3-2

CDR3: CASSPLNYEQYF
J: TRBJ2-7
V: TRBV6-5

CDR3: CASSWGRSGKLFF
J: TRBJ1-4
V: TRBV28

CDR3: CASRYKDLKTQYF
J: TRBJ2-5
V: TRBV6-5

CDR3: CASSQGRGGPYEQYF
J: TRBJ2-7
V: TRBV14

CDR3: CASSQPAATNQPQHF
J: TRBJ1-5
V: TRBV4-1

CDR3: CASSSSWGKAEQFF
J: TRBJ2-1
V: TRBV2

CDR3: CASSETLALSYEQYF
J: TRBJ2-7
V: TRBV2

CDR3: CASSFILAGRYNEQFF
J: TRBJ2-1
V: TRBV3-1/TRBV3-2

CDR3: CASSLAGQTTDTQYF
J: TRBJ2-3
V: TRBV11-1

CDR3: CASSLPGGSGNTIYF
J: TRBJ1-3
V: TRBV11-2

CDR3: CASSQDSGEDYGYTF
J: TRBJ1-2
V: TRBV7-2

CDR3: CSASPTGANTEAFF
J: TRBJ1-1
V: TRBV20-1

CDR3: CSVLKREDYEQYF
J: TRBJ2-7
V: TRBV29-1

CDR3: CASSTGLGNTIYF
J: TRBJ1-3
V: TRBV27